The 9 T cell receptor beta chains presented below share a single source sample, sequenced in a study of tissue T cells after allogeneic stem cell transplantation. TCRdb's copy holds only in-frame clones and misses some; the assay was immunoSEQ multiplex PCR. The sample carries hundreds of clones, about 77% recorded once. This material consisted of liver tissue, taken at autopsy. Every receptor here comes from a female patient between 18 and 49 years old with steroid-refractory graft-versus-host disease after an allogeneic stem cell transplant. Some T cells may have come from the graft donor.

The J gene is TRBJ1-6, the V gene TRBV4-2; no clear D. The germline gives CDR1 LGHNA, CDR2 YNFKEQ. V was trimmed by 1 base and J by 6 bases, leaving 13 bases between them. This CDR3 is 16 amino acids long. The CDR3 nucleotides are TGTGCCAGCAGCCAAGGGCTGCCCCACATTAATTCACCCCTCCACTTT. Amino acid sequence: CASSQGLPHINSPLHF.

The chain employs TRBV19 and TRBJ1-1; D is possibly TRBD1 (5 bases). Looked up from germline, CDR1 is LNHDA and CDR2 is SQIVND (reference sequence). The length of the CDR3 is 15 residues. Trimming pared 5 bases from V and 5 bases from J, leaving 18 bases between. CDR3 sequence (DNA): TGTGCCAGTAGTCTTATGGGGACCCTGAGGACTGAAGCTTTCTTT. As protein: CASSLMGTLRTEAFF. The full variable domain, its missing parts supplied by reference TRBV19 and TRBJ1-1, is DGGITQSPKYLFRKEGQNVTLSCEQNLNHDAMYWYRQDPGQGLRLIYYSQIVNDFQKGDIAEGYSVSREKKESFPLTVTSAQKNPTAFYLCASSLMGTLRTEAFFGQGTRLTVV.

As DNA, the CDR3 is TGTGCCAGCAGTCCGACAGGGGGCGGATACATTCAGTACTTC. Translated: CASSPTGGGYIQYF. J is TRBJ2-4 and V is TRBV7-2; 10 nucleotides agree with TRBD1. The CDR3 is 14 amino acids. V gave up 6 bases and J gave up 8 bases; unmatched junction bases: 7. Germline-derived CDR1 and CDR2 are SGHTA and FQGNSA.

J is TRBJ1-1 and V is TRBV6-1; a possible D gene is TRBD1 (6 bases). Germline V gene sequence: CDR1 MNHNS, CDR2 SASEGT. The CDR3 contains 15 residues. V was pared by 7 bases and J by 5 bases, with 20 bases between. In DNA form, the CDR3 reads TGTGCCAGCACCAGCGCCCGGGGGCAGAGGACTGAAGCTTTCTTT. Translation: CASTSARGQRTEAFF.

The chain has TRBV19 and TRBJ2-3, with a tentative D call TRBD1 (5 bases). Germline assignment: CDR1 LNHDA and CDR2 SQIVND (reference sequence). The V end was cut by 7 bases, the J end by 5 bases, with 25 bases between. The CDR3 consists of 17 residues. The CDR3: CASTPGLYRARGDTQYF. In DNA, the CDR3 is TGTGCCAGTACTCCCGGCCTCTATCGGGCAAGGGGAGATACGCAGTATTTT.

The CDR3 sequence is CASSKLAGVVEQYF. The CDR3 bases are TGTGCCAGCAGCAAACTAGCGGGAGTCGTGGAGCAGTACTTC. The V call is TRBV7-3, the J call TRBJ2-7; 11 bases are a match to TRBD2. The CDR3 loop spans 14 amino acids. After removal of 5 bases from V and 7 bases from J, the junction contained 7 bases not matched to a gene. Germline V gene lookup returns CDR1 SGHTA and CDR2 FQGTGA.

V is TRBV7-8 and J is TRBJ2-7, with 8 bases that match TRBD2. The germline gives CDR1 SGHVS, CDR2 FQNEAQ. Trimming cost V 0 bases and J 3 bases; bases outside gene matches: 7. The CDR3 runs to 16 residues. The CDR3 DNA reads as TGTGCCAGCAGCTTAGCGCGGGGGGCCCTCATCTACGAGCAGTACTTC. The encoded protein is CASSLARGALIYEQYF.

The CDR3 DNA follows: TGCGCCAGCAGCCAAGATAAGGGCGACATGAACACTGAAGCTTTCTTT. Translation: CASSQDKGDMNTEAFF. The chain employs TRBV4-1 and TRBJ1-1, with unresolved D. Germline V gene sequence: CDR1 MGHRA, CDR2 YSYEKL. CDR3 length: 16 residues. With 0 bases removed from V and 0 bases from J, the gap between germline ends came to 11 bases.

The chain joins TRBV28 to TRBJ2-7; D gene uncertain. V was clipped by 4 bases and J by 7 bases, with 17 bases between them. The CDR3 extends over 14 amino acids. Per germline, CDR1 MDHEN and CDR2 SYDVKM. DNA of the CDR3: TGTGCCAGCAGTTCGGACCGCTTACGACGGGAGCAGTACTTC. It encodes CASSSDRLRREQYF.